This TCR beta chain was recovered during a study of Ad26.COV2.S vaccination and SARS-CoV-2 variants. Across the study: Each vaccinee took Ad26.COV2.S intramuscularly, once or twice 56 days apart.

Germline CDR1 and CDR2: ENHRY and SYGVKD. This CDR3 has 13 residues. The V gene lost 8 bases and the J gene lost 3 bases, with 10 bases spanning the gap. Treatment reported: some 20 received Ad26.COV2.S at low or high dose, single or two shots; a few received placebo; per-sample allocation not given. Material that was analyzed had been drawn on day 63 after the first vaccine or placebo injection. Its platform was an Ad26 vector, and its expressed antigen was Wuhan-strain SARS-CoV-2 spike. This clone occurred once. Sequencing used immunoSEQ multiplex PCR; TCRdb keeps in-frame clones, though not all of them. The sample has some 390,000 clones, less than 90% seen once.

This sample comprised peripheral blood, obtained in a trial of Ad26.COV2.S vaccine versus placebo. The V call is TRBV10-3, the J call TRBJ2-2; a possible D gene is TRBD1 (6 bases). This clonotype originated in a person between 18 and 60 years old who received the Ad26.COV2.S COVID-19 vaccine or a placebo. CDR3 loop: CAIWQGYTGELFF. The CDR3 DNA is TGTGCCATCTGGCAGGGGTACACCGGGGAGCTGTTTTTT.